Listed below are T cell receptor beta chains from one sample, sequenced in a study of early T cells in non-severe SARS-CoV-2 infection. TCRdb fed the 5' RACE reads into MiXCR, producing one record per CDR3 protein. The profile shows 86,000 or so distinct CDR3 sequences, about 14% of them singletons. The sequenced material came from whole blood. The receptors derive from an adult who was a healthcare worker with PCR-confirmed SARS-CoV-2 infection or an uninfected control (not recorded which). CDR3s include the opening cysteine and the closing phenylalanine or tryptophan. A D gene is named only where the DNA matches it firmly. Size values are once, few and many counts, or a class for expanded clones, and some rows have none.

>14|TRBJ2-7|TRBV11-2|NA|many
TGTGCCAGCAGCTTGGGTGGCAGGGCCTACGAGCAGTACTTC
CASSLGGRAYEQYF
>15|TRBJ1-2|TRBV6-5|TRBD1|many
TGTGCCAGCAGTTTTCGTGGGACAGGCAACTATGGCTACACCTTC
CASSFRGTGNYGYTF
>15|TRBJ2-3|TRBV12-3/TRBV12-4|TRBD1|NA
TGTGCCAGCAGTTTAGGGGACAGAACCCCAGATACGCAGTATTTT
CASSLGDRTPDTQYF
>18|TRBJ2-3|TRBV20-1|TRBD2|NA
TGCAGTGCTAGAGAGCTAGCGGGGGGGCCAGGATTGGGAAATACGCAGTATTTT
CSARELAGGPGLGNTQYF
>15|TRBJ2-5|TRBV3-1|NA|NA
TGTGCCAGCAGCCAAGGGGGATCCCTCCAAGAGACCCAGTACTTC
CASSQGGSLQETQYF
>15|TRBJ1-1|TRBV18|TRBD1|many
TGTGCCAGCTCACCGGGACAGGGAATGAACACTGAAGCTTTCTTT
CASSPGQGMNTEAFF
>15|TRBJ1-1|TRBV11-2|NA|many
TGTGCCAGCAGCCCCCTGGTTCAGCGGAACACTGAAGCTTTCTTT
CASSPLVQRNTEAFF
>15|TRBJ2-5|TRBV5-1|TRBD2|few
TGCGCCAGCAGCTTGGCACTAGCGGACTTGGAGACCCAGTACTTC
CASSLALADLETQYF
>14|TRBJ2-7|TRBV10-3|NA|many
TGTGCCATCAGTGTGGCTAGCGCTACCTACGAGCAGTACTTC
CAISVASATYEQYF
>19|TRBJ2-1|TRBV6-5|NA|NA
TGTGCCAGCAGTTCCTCGACCCGTTTGAGCGGCCTACTACGGGATGAGCAGTTCTTC
CASSSSTRLSGLLRDEQFF
>15|TRBJ1-3|TRBV6-5|NA|NA
TGTGCCAGCAGCCCCGGGGGGTTCTCTGGAAACACCATATATTTT
CASSPGGFSGNTIYF
>16|TRBJ2-5|TRBV7-3|NA|many
TGTGCCAGCAGCTTCCCCCCCCCGCTACACCAAGAGACCCAGTACTTC
CASSFPPPLHQETQYF
>14|TRBJ1-6|TRBV3-1|NA|many
TGTGCCAGCAGCCAACAGGGGTCTAATTCACCCCTCCACTTT
CASSQQGSNSPLHF
>15|TRBJ2-5|TRBV29-1|NA|NA
TGCAGCGTTGAAGATCGTTTGACAGGACAAGAGACCCAGTACTTC
CSVEDRLTGQETQYF
>12|TRBJ2-2|TRBV29-1|NA|NA
TGCAGCGTGGCGTGGTCTACCGGGGAGCTGTTTTTT
CSVAWSTGELFF
>15|TRBJ2-7|TRBV4-2|TRBD2|few
TGTGCCAGCAGCCTCATAGGTAGCGGGGTCTACGAGCAGTACTTC
CASSLIGSGVYEQYF
>15|TRBJ2-1|TRBV6-5|TRBD2|few
TGTGCCAGCAGATCCGGACTAGCGGGGTACAATGAGCAGTTCTTC
CASRSGLAGYNEQFF
>17|TRBJ2-1|TRBV5-1|NA|many
TGCGCCAGCAGCCTGGGTGCGGGGACCCCTCCATCCGATGAGCAGTTCTTC
CASSLGAGTPPSDEQFF
>11|TRBJ2-1|TRBV12-3/TRBV12-4|NA|few
TGTGCCAGCAGTTTTCGGCAGGTTGAGTTCTTC
CASSFRQVEFF
>15|TRBJ2-3|TRBV2|TRBD2|many
TGTGCCAGCAGTGAAGGCCTAGCGGGCCCAGATACGCAGTATTTT
CASSEGLAGPDTQYF
>14|TRBJ2-7|TRBV20-1|NA|NA
TGCAGTGCCAAACCGGACCCCCACCCCTACGAGCAGTACTTC
CSAKPDPHPYEQYF
>16|TRBJ1-5|TRBV7-8|TRBD1|few
TGTGCCAGCAGCTTAAGGGACAGGACAGACAATCAGCCCCAGCATTTT
CASSLRDRTDNQPQHF
>17|TRBJ2-3|TRBV7-3|TRBD2|few
TGTGCCAGCAGCTTGGGGACTAGCGGTCTGGGCACAGATACGCAGTATTTT
CASSLGTSGLGTDTQYF
>14|TRBJ1-2|TRBV19|NA|few
TGTGCCAGTAGACCACAGGGTATCGACTATGGCTACACCTTC
CASRPQGIDYGYTF